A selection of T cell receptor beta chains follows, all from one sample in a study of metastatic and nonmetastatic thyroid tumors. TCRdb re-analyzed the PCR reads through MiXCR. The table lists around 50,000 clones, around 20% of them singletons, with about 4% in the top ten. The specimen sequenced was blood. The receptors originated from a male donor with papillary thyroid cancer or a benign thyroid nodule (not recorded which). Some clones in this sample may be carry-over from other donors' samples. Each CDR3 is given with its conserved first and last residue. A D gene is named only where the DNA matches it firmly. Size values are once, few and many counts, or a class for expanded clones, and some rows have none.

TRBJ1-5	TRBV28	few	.	CASSLNPGGRVNHPQHF	TGTGCCAGCAGTTTAAACCCCGGTGGGCGGGTCAATCATCCCCAGCATTTT
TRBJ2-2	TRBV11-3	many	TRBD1	CASSSPTGSTGELFF	TGTGCCAGCAGCTCCCCGACAGGGAGCACCGGGGAGCTGTTTTTT
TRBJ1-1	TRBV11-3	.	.	CASSLYGGAGEAFF	TGTGCCAGCAGCTTATATGGGGGCGCGGGTGAAGCTTTCTTT
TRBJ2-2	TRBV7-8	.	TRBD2	CASSLRTVTSGNTGELFF	TGTGCCAGCAGCTTACGGACCGTGACTAGCGGGAACACCGGGGAGCTGTTTTTT
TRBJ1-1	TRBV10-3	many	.	CAISEREGSMNTEAFF	TGTGCCATCAGTGAGAGGGAGGGTTCCATGAACACTGAAGCTTTCTTT
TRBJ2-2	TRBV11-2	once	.	CASSLGRGRGSTGELFF	TGTGCCAGCAGCTTAGGAAGGGGGCGGGGGAGCACCGGGGAGCTGTTTTTT
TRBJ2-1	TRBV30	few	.	CAWFDPPDEQFF	TGTGCCTGGTTCGACCCTCCCGATGAGCAGTTCTTC
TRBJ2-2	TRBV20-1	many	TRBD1	CSVNRGNTGELFF	TGCAGTGTTAACAGGGGGAACACCGGGGAGCTGTTTTTT
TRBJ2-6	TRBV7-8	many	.	CASSRGPVSGANVLTF	TGTGCCAGCAGCCGAGGGCCAGTCTCTGGGGCCAACGTCCTGACTTTC
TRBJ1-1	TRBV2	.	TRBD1	CASIEGAIGAFF	TGTGCCAGCATTGAGGGGGCGATTGGGGCTTTCTTT
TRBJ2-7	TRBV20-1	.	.	CSAGLTYEQYF	TGCAGTGCTGGCTTAACCTACGAGCAGTACTTC
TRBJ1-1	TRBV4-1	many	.	CASSLILGGQNPLTEAFF	TGCGCCAGCAGCCTAATTCTCGGGGGGCAAAATCCCCTCACTGAAGCTTTCTTT
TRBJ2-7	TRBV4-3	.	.	CASSPGGGPPYEQYF	TGCGCCAGCAGCCCTGGGGGAGGTCCGCCCTACGAGCAGTACTTC
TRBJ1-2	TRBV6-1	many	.	CASSEGAGRGYGYTF	TGTGCCAGCAGTGAGGGGGCAGGGAGAGGCTATGGCTACACCTTC
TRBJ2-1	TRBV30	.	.	CAWKAGGAYNEQFF	TGTGCCTGGAAGGCAGGGGGGGCATACAATGAGCAGTTCTTC
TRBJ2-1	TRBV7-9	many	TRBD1	CASSLGQGGNEQFF	TGTGCCAGCAGCTTGGGACAGGGGGGAAATGAGCAGTTCTTC
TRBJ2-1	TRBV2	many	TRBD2	CASSGTRGDEQFF	TGTGCCAGCAGTGGGACTAGAGGAGACGAGCAGTTCTTC
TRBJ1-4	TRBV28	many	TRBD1	CASSLQGGANEKLFF	TGTGCCAGCAGCCTACAGGGGGGAGCTAATGAAAAACTGTTTTTT
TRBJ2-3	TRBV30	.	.	CACRLLDTQYF	TGTGCCTGCCGCTTGCTGGATACGCAGTATTTT
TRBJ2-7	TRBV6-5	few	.	CTSSYSMGGGERYF	TGTACCAGCAGTTACTCGATGGGGGGTGGAGAGCGGTACTTC
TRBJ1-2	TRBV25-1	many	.	CASSVGTVDGYTF	TGTGCCAGCAGTGTGGGAACCGTTGATGGCTACACCTTC
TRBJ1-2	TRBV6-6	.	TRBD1	CASSYSGQGNYVYTF	TGTGCCAGCAGTTACTCTGGACAGGGTAACTATGTCTACACCTTC
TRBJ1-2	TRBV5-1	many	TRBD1	CASSLALGRGDYGYTF	TGCGCCAGCAGCTTGGCCCTAGGCAGGGGGGACTATGGCTACACCTTC
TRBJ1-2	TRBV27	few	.	CASSVTGSCYTF	TGTGCCAGCAGTGTTACCGGGAGTTGCTACACCTTC
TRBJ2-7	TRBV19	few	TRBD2	CASNPGTSSYEQYF	TGTGCCAGTAACCCCGGGACTAGCAGTTACGAGCAGTACTTC
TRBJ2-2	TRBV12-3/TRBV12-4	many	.	CASSSFGAGRTGELFF	TGTGCCAGCAGTTCCTTCGGGGCGGGTCGAACCGGGGAGCTGTTTTTT
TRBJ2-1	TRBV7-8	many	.	CASSLSGTLFGEQFF	TGTGCCAGCAGCTTATCGGGGACCCTTTTTGGGGAGCAGTTCTTC
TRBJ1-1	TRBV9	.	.	CASSVGPGENTEAFF	TGTGCCAGCAGCGTAGGTCCAGGGGAGAACACTGAAGCTTTCTTT
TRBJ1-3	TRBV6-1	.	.	CASSDPNSGNTIYF	TGTGCCAGCAGTGACCCGAATAGTGGAAACACCATATATTTT
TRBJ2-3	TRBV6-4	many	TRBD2	CASSDTSGNQTQYF	TGTGCCAGCAGTGACACTAGCGGGAACCAAACGCAGTATTTT
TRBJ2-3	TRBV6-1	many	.	CASSVSTGDPDTQYF	TGTGCCAGCAGTGTCTCGACAGGCGACCCAGATACGCAGTATTTT
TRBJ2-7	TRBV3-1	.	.	CASSQTQLSPTYEQYF	TGTGCCAGCAGCCAAACCCAATTGTCCCCGACCTACGAGCAGTACTTC